This T cell receptor (beta chain) was recorded in a study of shared clonotypes between healthy human individuals. Adult Caucasians living in Nashville, Tennessee made up all of the donors. The assay was immunoSEQ multiplex PCR, and TCRdb's table has in-frame clones only and misses some. The sample contains 550,000 to 800,000 clones, 80% to 95% of which appear only once. Germline V gene lookup returns CDR1 SGHNT and CDR2 YYREEE (reference sequence). V gave up 0 bases and J gave up 1 base, with 13 bases separating them. The CDR3 is 16 amino acids. Sample: memory CD8+ T cells from PBMCs. This sample's subset: CD45RO+ cells pooled with CCR7-negative TemRA cells. This TCR derives from a man younger than 35 in good health. Some clones in this sample may be carry-over from other donors' samples. The rearrangement joins TRBV5-4 to TRBJ1-1; D is perhaps TRBD1 (5 bases). CDR3: CASSLGLSQGNTEAFF. DNA of the CDR3: TGTGCCAGCAGCTTGGGTCTTAGTCAGGGGAACACTGAAGCTTTCTTT.